This TCR beta chain was recovered during a study of blood T cell repertoires in COVID-19. Background on the study: The origin of the acute and convalescent COVID-19 samples was the United States, Italy and Spain. Sample material is recorded as cDNA or gDNA derived from T cells, B-cell-depleted T cells, or PBMCs.

The germline CDR1 and CDR2 sequences are SGHRS and YFSETQ. Germline trimming cut 1 base from V and 7 bases from J; bases unmatched to any gene: 13. CDR3 length equals 18 residues. Authors' analysis steps: Quantification of nucleated cells was approximated via reference gene primer amplification. Libraries were prepared by immunoSEQ multiplex PCR; TCRdb keeps only in-frame clonotypes and omits some of them. D and trimming were read from the DNA, whereas the V and J calls and clone size are those reported in that table. This table holds around 65,000 clones, approximately 91% found once. What was sequenced was peripheral blood. This TCR was sampled from a human donor in a cohort sampled during active COVID-19. This chain joins TRBV5-1 and TRBJ2-1; the match to TRBD2 covers 11 bases. The CDR3 DNA is TGCGCCAGCAGCTTGTATAGTTCGACTAGCGGGGTTTTAAATGAGCAGTTCTTC. Translation: CASSLYSSTSGVLNEQFF. Looking up the rest from reference TRBV5-1 and TRBJ2-1 gives the full variable domain: KAGVTQTPRYLIKTRGQQVTLSCSPISGHRSVSWYQQTPGQGLQFLFEYFSETQRNKGNFPGRFSGRQFSNSRSEMNVSTLELGDSALYLCASSLYSSTSGVLNEQFFGPGTRLTVL.